Presented here are 15 T cell receptor beta chains from one specimen sequenced in a study of human T cells and chemical hapten exposure. Time point of the sample: pre-sensitization, week 0. Stated treatment: therapeutic diphenylcyclopropenone sensitization with weekly scalp DPC. MiXCR, run by TCRdb on the RACE reads, gives a single entry per CDR3 protein. The sample carries around 250,000 distinct CDR3 sequences, roughly 8.9% recorded once. Material: whole blood, obtained in connection with sensitization to the hapten diphenylcyclopropenone (DPC). The receptor set was obtained from a woman in her thirties or forties with alopecia areata. Some clones in this sample may be carry-over from other donors' samples.

This chain uses TRBV4-3 with TRBJ2-7; no reliable D call. Germline V gene sequence: CDR1 LGHNA, CDR2 YSLEER. V was pared by 2 bases and J by 1 base, with 9 bases between. The CDR3 runs 14 residues. The CDR3 protein is CASSQYPNSYEQYF. CDR3 in DNA: TGCGCCAGCAGCCAATATCCCAATTCCTACGAGCAGTACTTC.

This clonotype was recorded a few times. The chain uses TRBV9 and TRBJ2-3, with D unresolved. The germline V gene has CDR1 SGDLS and CDR2 YYNGEE. This CDR3 contains 14 residues. The V end was cut by 0 bases, the J end by 4 bases, with 9 bases between. Here the CDR3 reads CASSVAELADTQYF. The CDR3 nucleotides read TGTGCCAGCAGCGTAGCGGAGTTGGCAGATACGCAGTATTTT.

This clonotype has more than one count but fewer than ten. The rearrangement links TRBV5-1 to TRBJ2-2, with TRBD2 matching 12 bases. The J segment lost 6 bases and the V segment lost 0 bases, leaving 6 bases of the junction unmatched. The germline gives CDR1 SGHRS, CDR2 YFSETQ. This CDR3 region has 17 residues. The CDR3 loop reads CASSLVPGLAGPGELFF. In DNA, the CDR3 is TGCGCCAGCAGCTTGGTCCCGGGACTAGCGGGTCCCGGGGAGCTGTTTTTT.

This clonotype was seen many times. This chain connects TRBV6-2 or TRBV6-3 to TRBJ2-1; D ambiguous. V lost 5 bases and J lost 2, with 1 base in between. Germline loops: CDR1 MNHEY, CDR2 SVGEGT. The CDR3 has 11 amino acids. CDR3 loop: CASSAYNEQFF. The CDR3 DNA sequence: TGTGCCAGCAGTGCCTACAATGAGCAGTTCTTC.

The chain uses TRBV21-1 and TRBJ2-7. TRBV21-1 is an annotated pseudogene. The CDR3 runs 16 residues. CDR3: CASSKVREQKFYEQYF. In nucleotides, the CDR3 is TGTGCCAGCAGCAAAGTTCGAGAACAGAAGTTCTACGAGCAGTACTTC.

The V and J genes are TRBV5-1 and TRBJ2-3; D is undetermined. This CDR3 is built from 16 residues. The ends were cut back, 9 bases at V and 0 bases at J, with 20 bases in the middle. CDR1 is SGHRS and CDR2 is YFSETQ in the germline V gene. This chain's CDR3 is CATSGKAYPSTDTQYF. The CDR3 region has the DNA TGCGCCACCAGTGGTAAGGCCTACCCGAGCACAGATACGCAGTATTTT. Variable domain in full (rest from reference TRBV5-1 and TRBJ2-3): KAGVTQTPRYLIKTRGQQVTLSCSPISGHRSVSWYQQTPGQGLQFLFEYFSETQRNKGNFPGRFSGRQFSNSRSEMNVSTLELGDSALYLCATSGKAYPSTDTQYFGPGTRLTVL.

This chain joins TRBV7-3 and TRBJ2-5; 10 bases fit TRBD1. The J segment lost 4 bases and the V segment lost 2 bases, leaving 7 bases of the junction unmatched. The CDR3 spans 16 residues. CDR1 SGHTA and CDR2 FQGTGA come from the germline V gene. The CDR3 sequence is CASSLLTGQGRETQYF. The CDR3 DNA is TGTGCCAGCAGCTTATTGACGGGACAGGGGAGAGAGACCCAGTACTTC.

The chain carries TRBV27 and TRBJ1-6; 10 bases line up with TRBD1. The CDR3 spans 14 residues. V was pared by 5 bases and J by 9 bases, with 4 bases of the junction left unmatched. In germline, CDR1 is MNHEY, CDR2 SMNVEV (reference sequence). CDR3 amino acids: CASSPRTGGSPLHF. The CDR3 DNA reads TGTGCCAGCAGTCCCCGGACAGGGGGTTCACCCCTCCACTTT.

This clonotype turned up a few times. This rearrangement joins TRBV4-2 to TRBJ2-7, with a tentative D call TRBD2 (5 bases). The CDR3 covers 15 residues. Trimming took 0 bases from V and 2 from J, leaving 11 bases between them. Germline V gene data show CDR1 as LGHNA and CDR2 as YNFKEQ. Here the CDR3 DNA reads TGTGCCAGCAGCCAAGAACCGACTATCCCCTACGAGCAGTACTTC. Translation: CASSQEPTIPYEQYF.

This clonotype came up many times. This chain connects TRBV20-1 to TRBJ1-2; D remains unclear. In germline, CDR1 is DFQATT, CDR2 SNEGSKA (reference sequence). Trimming left V 1 base short and J 0 bases short, with 9 bases between. CDR3 length: 14 residues. CDR3 residues: CSARATGTNYGYTF. CDR3 bases: TGCAGTGCTAGAGCGACGGGGACTAACTATGGCTACACCTTC.

This clonotype turned up a few times. The CDR3 loop reads CASSVVAGGPNEQFF. The DNA for the CDR3 is TGTGCCAGCAGCGTAGTCGCGGGAGGTCCCAATGAGCAGTTCTTC. This sequence joins TRBV9 and TRBJ2-1; TRBD2 aligns across 8 bases. CDR3 length: 15 amino acids. The germline CDR1 and CDR2 sequences are SGDLS and YYNGEE. V lost 0 bases and J lost 6; bases outside the gene matches: 5.

This rearrangement joins TRBV7-2 to TRBJ2-1, with TRBD1 as a possible D gene (6 bases). V was clipped by 8 bases and J by 0 bases, with 14 bases between them. Germline V gene sequence: CDR1 SGHTA, CDR2 FQGNSA. CDR3 length: 15 amino acids. This CDR3 is CASRLTGSSYNEQFF. DNA for the CDR3: TGTGCCAGCCGACTTACAGGGAGCTCCTACAATGAGCAGTTCTTC.

This clonotype has just a few counts. The chain recombines TRBV10-3 with TRBJ2-7; possibly TRBD1 for D (5 bases). The V end lost 4 bases, the J end lost 9 bases, and 13 bases lay between the germline ends. CDR1 is ENHRY, CDR2 SYGVKD, per germline. This CDR3 has 12 amino acids. The CDR3 protein is CAISALSQGQYF. The CDR3 region has the DNA TGTGCCATCAGTGCGTTGTCCCAGGGGCAGTACTTC.

The table lists this clonotype with a few counts. CDR3 protein: CASSSTGSNTEAFF. The CDR3 DNA reads TGTGCCAGCAGTTCGACAGGGTCGAACACTGAAGCTTTCTTT. V and J are TRBV28 and TRBJ1-1, with 7 bases matching TRBD1. V shed 4 bases and J 1 base; nucleotides not matched to a gene: 3. Per germline, CDR1 MDHEN and CDR2 SYDVKM. CDR3 size: 14 residues.

As to this clonotype: Its ends do not fully match the called genes, so a read error is possible. The chain employs TRBV15 and TRBJ2-5; the D is unclear. CDR1 and CDR2 (germline): LNHNV, YYDKDF (reference sequence). The CDR3 is made up of 15 amino acids. The CDR3 DNA is TGTGCCACCAGCAGAGAGCGTCTCCTCCAAGAGACCCAGTATTTC. Amino acids: CATSRERLLQETQYF.